This TCR beta chain was retrieved from a study of OX40 agonist ivuxolimab in advanced cancers. Overall study results and limits: Relative to CD4+ cells, CD8+ T cells on average had more expanded clones.

Profiling relied on immunoSEQ multiplex PCR, and the TCRdb table lists in-frame clones only, not all of them. The table records 30,000 to 40,000 clones, 70% to 90% of them present only once. Baseline, cycle 4 day 1, and cycle 7 day 1 were the blood sampling points. This clone was seen just once. Its cognate antigen is unknown. The clonotype comes from an adult with an advanced solid tumor such as melanoma, head and neck, liver or kidney cancer. The starting material was CD4+ or CD8+ T cells sorted from blood, obtained in a trial of the OX40 agonist ivuxolimab.

For the CDR3, the DNA is TGTGCCAGCAGCTCCGTCCATTACGAGCAGTACTTC. It codes for CASSSVHYEQYF. The V gene is TRBV7-9, the J gene TRBJ2-7; D not resolved. There are 12 residues in the CDR3. Deletions cut 4 bases from V and 4 bases from J, with 8 bases between. Germline V gene lookup returns CDR1 SEHNR and CDR2 FQNEAQ (reference sequence).